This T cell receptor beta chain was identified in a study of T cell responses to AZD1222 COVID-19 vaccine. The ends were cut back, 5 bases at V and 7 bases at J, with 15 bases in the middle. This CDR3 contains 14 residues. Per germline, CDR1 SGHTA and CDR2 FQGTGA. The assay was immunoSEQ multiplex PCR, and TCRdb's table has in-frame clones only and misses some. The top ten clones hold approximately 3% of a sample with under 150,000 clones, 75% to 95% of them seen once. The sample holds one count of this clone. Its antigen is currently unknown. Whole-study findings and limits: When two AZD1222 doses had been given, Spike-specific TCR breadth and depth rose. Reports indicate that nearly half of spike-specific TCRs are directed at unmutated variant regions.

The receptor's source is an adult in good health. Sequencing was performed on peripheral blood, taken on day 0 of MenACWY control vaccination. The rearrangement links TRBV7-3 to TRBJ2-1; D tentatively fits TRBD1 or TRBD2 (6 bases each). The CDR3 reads CASSTTGGQNEQFF. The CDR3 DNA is TGTGCCAGCAGCACAACCGGGGGCCAAAATGAGCAGTTCTTC.